This T cell receptor (beta chain) derives from a study of blood T cells in healthy people across ages (dated by TCRdb to about 2015). Regarding the complete study: In model experiments, roughly one uniquely barcoded TCR beta cDNA molecule per two T cells was captured by template switching. Using deep sequencing normalized with unique cDNA molecular identifiers, the study measured how TCR beta repertoire diversity changes with age. The study analyzed two additional independent replicas of 1 million unique cDNA reads from the same blood draw for two donors, one aged 18 to 29 and one aged 80 or older. To avoid experimental bias, donors of different ages were spread randomly across the sequencing lanes. The donors were split into four age groups: young (average around 15 years), middle-aged (over 35), aged (over 55) and long-lived (approximately 80). What the study reported, not specific to this receptor: Because donor CMV infection status was unknown, age-related changes in expanded clonotypes were potentially confounded. Compared with the aged group, more naive CD4+ T cells, fewer expanded clones and increased TCR diversity were shown by the long-lived group, suggesting age selection. Estimates of total diversity based on one million sequenced T cells were considered lower bounds and underestimates. Conclusive comparison of naive and antigen-experienced compartments was prevented by the profiling of bulk unsorted PBMCs. Observed TCR beta diversity per million T cells fell roughly linearly with age, and a significant reduction was already apparent by age roughly 40. A strong correlation was found between observed TCR beta diversity and the percentage of naive T cells measured by flow cytometry.

To note about this clonotype: Its antigen has not been determined. No clone much larger than this one lies a single base away; base qualities are absent.

The donors were a few dozen Caucasian individuals from Russia, aged roughly 6 to 90 years, who were systemically healthy. About 10 milliliters of peripheral blood were drawn from each donor into EDTA-treated Vacutainer tubes. PBMCs were isolated by Ficoll-Paque density-gradient centrifugation, with at least 7 million obtained per sample. Total RNA was extracted from PBMCs with Trizol reagent, with at least 6 micrograms obtained per sample. Naive CD45RAhigh/CD27high T cell percentages were measured by flow cytometry on a PBMC aliquot from every donor. The CDR3 sequence holds 18 residues, the cysteine and phenylalanine included. Just the 54-base CDR3 DNA is kept, in frame starting at base 1. V is shortened by 5 bases, J by 0 bases, and the region joining them spans 20 bases. The germline V gene supplies CDR1 SGHTA and CDR2 FQGNSA. The method behind the library was 5' RACE. The sequencing machine was an Illumina HiSeq 2500. A second PCR of roughly 6 to 11 cycles was performed with a sample-barcoded 5' primer and a J-beta primer mix. Each TCR beta cDNA molecule received a unique molecular identifier from a template-switch 5' adaptor carrying 12 random nucleotides. Each sample yielded at least 2.5 million CDR3-containing paired-end reads. All of the RNA was converted into first-strand cDNA using the Mint cDNA synthesis kit, with a TRBC-specific oligonucleotide serving as the primer. Following uracil-DNA glycosylase treatment, a first 18-cycle PCR with universal primers M1SS and BC2_uni_R was performed on all cDNA. Per the source publication's procedure: Each sample was normalized by randomly selecting 1 million high-quality reads, each carrying a distinct molecular identifier. Reads sharing molecular identifiers were discarded rather than binned into consensus sequences. MiTCR, set to a Q25 quality threshold and the strictest error-elimination algorithm, was used for CDR3 identification, clonotype clustering and error correction. A nonparametric unseen species model with Euler transformation was used to estimate lower-bound total TCR beta diversity. TCRdb reprocessed the public reads (quality trimming at Q25 with fastp, clone calling with MiXCR) and kept in-frame beta chains. All rows with the same CDR3 protein become a single entry with the most common DNA and genes. The V and J calls and clone size come from TCRdb's table, not from the authors' own analysis. The sample yields 1.5 million to 2 million distinct CDR3 sequences; around 50% were counted once. Around 2.1% of the sample lies in the top ten.

The sequencing sample was made of blood. Recombination joined TRBV7-2 with TRBJ2-1; the D gene assignment is ambiguous. The receptor was derived from a woman in her thirties or forties in good health. At the DNA level, the sequence is TGTGCCAGCAGCCCCCCCGGATGGCAGCAGAGCTCCTACAATGAGCAGTTCTTC. The translation is CASSPPGWQQSSYNEQFF. Reference TRBV7-2 and TRBJ2-1 genes cover what lies past the CDR3, so the full variable domain is GAGVSQSPSNKVTEKGKDVELRCDPISGHTALYWYRQSLGQGLEFLIYFQGNSAPDKSGLPSDRFSAERTGGSVSTLTIQRTQQEDSAVYLCASSPPGWQQSSYNEQFFGPGTRLTVL.